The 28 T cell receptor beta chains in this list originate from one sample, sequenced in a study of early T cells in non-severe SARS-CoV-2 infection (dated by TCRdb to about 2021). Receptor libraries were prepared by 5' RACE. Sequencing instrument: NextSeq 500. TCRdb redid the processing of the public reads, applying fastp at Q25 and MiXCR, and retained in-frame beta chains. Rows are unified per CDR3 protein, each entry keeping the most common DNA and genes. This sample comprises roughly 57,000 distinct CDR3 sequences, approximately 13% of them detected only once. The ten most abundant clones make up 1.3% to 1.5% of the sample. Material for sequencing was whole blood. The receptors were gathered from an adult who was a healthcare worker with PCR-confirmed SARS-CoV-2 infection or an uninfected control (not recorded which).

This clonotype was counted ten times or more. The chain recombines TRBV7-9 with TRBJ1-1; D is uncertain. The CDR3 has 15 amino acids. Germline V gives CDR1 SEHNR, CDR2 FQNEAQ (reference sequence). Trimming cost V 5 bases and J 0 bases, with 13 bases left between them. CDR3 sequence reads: CASSKPGRLNTEAFF. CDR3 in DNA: TGTGCCAGCAGCAAACCCGGGCGGTTGAACACTGAAGCTTTCTTT.

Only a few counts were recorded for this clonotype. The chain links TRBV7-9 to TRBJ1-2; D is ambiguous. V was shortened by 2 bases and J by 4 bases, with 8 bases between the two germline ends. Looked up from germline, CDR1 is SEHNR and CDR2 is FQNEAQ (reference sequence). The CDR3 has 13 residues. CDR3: CASSLLEVYGYTF. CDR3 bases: TGTGCCAGCAGCTTACTAGAAGTCTATGGCTACACCTTC.

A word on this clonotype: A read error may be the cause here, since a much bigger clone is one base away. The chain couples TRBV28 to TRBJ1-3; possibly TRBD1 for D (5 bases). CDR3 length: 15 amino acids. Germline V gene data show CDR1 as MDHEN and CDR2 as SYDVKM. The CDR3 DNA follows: TGTGCCAGCCTCCCGCCAGGGCCCTCTGGAGACACCATATATTTT. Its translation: CASLPPGPSGDTIYF.

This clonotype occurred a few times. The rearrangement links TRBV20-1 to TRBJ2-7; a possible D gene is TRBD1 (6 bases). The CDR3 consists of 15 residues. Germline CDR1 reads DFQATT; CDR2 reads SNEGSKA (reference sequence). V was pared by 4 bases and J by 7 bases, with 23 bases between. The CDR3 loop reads CSATPPGRGIGEQYF. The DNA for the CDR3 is TGCAGTGCTACCCCCCCAGGCAGGGGAATCGGGGAGCAGTACTTC.

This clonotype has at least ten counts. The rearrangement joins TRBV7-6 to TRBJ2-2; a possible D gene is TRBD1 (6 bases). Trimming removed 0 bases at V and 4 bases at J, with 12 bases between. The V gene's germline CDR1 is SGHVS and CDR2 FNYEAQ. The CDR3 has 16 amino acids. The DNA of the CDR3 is TGTGCCAGCAGCTTAGCACAGGGAGCCTCCACCGGGGAGCTGTTTTTT. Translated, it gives CASSLAQGASTGELFF.

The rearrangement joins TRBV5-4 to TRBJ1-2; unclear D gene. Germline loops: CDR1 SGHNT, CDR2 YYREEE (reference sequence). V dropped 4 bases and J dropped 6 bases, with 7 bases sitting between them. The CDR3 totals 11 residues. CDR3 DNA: TGTGCCAGCAGCAGTTCTGATGGCTACACCTTC. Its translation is CASSSSDGYTF. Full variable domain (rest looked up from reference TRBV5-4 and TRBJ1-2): ETGVTQSPTHLIKTRGQQVTLRCSSQSGHNTVSWYQQALGQGPQFIFQYYREEENGRGNFPPRFSGLQFPNYSSELNVNALELDDSALYLCASSSSDGYTFGSGTRLTVV.

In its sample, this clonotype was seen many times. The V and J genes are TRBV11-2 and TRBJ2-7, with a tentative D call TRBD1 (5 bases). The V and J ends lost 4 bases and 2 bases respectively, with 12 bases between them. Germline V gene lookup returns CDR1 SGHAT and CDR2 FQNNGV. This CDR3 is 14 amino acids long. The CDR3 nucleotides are TGTGCCAGCAGCTCCTCGACAGATCCCTACGAGCAGTACTTC. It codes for CASSSSTDPYEQYF. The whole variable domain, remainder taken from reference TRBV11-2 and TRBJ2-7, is EAGVAQSPRYKIIEKRQSVAFWCNPISGHATLYWYQQILGQGPKLLIQFQNNGVVDDSQLPKDRFSAERLKGVDSTLKIQPAKLEDSAVYLCASSSSTDPYEQYFGPGTRLTVT.

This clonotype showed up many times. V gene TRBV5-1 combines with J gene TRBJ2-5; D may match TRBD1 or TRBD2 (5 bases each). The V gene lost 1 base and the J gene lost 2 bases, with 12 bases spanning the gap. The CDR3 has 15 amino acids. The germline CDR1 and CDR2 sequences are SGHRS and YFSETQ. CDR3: CASSLLPGPQETQYF. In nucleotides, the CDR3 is TGCGCCAGCAGCTTGTTACCGGGGCCACAAGAGACCCAGTACTTC.

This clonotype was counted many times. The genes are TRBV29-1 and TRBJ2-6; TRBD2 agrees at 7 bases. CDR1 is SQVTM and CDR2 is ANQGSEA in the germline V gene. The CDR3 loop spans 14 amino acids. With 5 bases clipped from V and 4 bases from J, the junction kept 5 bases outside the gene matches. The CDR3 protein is CSVRLAGGANVLTF. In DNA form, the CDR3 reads TGCAGCGTTAGGTTAGCGGGCGGGGCCAACGTCCTGACTTTC.

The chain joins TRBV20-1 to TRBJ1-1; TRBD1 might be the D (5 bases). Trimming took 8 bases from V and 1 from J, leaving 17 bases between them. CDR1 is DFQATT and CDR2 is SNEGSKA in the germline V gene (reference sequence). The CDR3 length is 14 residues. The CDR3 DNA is TGCAGTCACCGTATAGCAGGGCGGAACACTGAAGCTTTCTTT. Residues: CSHRIAGRNTEAFF.

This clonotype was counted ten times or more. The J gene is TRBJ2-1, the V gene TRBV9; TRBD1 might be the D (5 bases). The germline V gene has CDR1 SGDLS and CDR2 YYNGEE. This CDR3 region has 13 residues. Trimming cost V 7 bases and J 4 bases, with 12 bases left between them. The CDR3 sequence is CASQGPEYNEQFF. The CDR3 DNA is TGTGCCAGCCAGGGCCCCGAGTACAATGAGCAGTTCTTC. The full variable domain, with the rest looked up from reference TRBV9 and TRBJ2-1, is DSGVTQTPKHLITATGQRVTLRCSPRSGDLSVYWYQQSLDQGLQFLIQYYNGEERAKGNILERFSAQQFPDLHSELNLSSLELGDSALYFCASQGPEYNEQFFGPGTRLTVL.

The CDR3 region has the DNA TGTGCCAGCAGCTCCCAATGGCGCACAGATACGCAGTATTTT. Protein: CASSSQWRTDTQYF. V gene TRBV7-9 combines with J gene TRBJ2-3; D not certain. V lost 4 bases and J lost 1, with 9 bases in between. The length of the CDR3 is 14 residues. Germline lookup yields CDR1 SEHNR and CDR2 FQNEAQ (reference sequence).

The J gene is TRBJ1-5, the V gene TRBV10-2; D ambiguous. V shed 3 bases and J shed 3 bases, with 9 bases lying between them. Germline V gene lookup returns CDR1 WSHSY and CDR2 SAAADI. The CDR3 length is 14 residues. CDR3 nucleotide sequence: TGCGCCAGCAGTGAAGACCGGTTCAATCAGCCCCAGCATTTT. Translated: CASSEDRFNQPQHF.

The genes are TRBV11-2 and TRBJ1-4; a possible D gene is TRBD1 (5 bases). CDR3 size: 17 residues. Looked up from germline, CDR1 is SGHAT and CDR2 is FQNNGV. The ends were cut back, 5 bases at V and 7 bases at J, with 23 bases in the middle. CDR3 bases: TGTGCCAGCAGCCCACGTATCTCAGGGAAGAAAGGTGAAAAACTGTTTTTT. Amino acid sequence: CASSPRISGKKGEKLFF.

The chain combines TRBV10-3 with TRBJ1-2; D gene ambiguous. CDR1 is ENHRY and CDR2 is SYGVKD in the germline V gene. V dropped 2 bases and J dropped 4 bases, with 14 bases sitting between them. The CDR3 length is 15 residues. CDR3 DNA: TGTGCCATCAGTGAGATCGAAGGGCGCGGCTATGGCTACACCTTC. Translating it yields CAISEIEGRGYGYTF.

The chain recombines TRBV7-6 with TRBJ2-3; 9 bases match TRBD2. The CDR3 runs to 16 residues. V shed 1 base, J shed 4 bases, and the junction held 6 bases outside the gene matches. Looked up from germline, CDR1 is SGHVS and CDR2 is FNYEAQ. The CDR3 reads CASSLGGGGAPDTQYF. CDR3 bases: TGTGCCAGCAGCTTAGGTGGCGGGGGGGCCCCAGATACGCAGTATTTT.

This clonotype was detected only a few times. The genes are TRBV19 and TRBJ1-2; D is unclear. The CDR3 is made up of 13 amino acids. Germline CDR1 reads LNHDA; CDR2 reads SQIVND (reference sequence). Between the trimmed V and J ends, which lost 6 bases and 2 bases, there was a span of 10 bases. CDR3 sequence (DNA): TGTGCCAGTAGCTTCACGGAAAACTATGGCTACACCTTC. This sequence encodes CASSFTENYGYTF.

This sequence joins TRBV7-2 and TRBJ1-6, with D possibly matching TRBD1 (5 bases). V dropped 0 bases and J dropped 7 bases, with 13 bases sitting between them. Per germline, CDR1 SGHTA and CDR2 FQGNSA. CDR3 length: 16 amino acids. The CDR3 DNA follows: TGTGCCAGCAGCTTAGCTTGGGCCAGGGTAAATTCACCCCTCCACTTT. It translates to CASSLAWARVNSPLHF.

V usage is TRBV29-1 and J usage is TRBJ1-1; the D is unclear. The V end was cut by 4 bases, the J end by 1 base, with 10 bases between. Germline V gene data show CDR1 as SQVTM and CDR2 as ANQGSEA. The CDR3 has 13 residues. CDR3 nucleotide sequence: TGCAGCGTTGGCCAGCGCTGGAACACTGAAGCTTTCTTT. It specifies CSVGQRWNTEAFF.

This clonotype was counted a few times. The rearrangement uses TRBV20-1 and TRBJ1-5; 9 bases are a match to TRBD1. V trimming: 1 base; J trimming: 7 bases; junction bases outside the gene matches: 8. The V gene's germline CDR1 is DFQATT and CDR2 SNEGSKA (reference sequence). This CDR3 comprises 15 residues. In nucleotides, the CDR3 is TGCAGTGCTAGAGCCACAGGGGGCCGGCTCCAGCCCCAGCATTTT. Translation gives CSARATGGRLQPQHF.

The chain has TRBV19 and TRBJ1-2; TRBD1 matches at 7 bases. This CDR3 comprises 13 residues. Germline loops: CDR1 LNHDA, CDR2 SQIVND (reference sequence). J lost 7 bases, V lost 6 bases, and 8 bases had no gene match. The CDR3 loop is CASRPSQGTGYTF. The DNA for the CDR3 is TGTGCCAGTAGACCGTCACAGGGGACTGGCTACACCTTC.

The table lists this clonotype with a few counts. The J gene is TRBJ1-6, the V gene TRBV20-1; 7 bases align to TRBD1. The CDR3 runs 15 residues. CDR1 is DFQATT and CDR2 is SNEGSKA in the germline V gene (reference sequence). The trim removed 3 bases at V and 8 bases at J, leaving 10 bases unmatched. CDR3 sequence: CSASPSGTEDSPLHF. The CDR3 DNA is TGCAGTGCTAGCCCCTCCGGGACAGAGGATTCACCCCTCCACTTT.

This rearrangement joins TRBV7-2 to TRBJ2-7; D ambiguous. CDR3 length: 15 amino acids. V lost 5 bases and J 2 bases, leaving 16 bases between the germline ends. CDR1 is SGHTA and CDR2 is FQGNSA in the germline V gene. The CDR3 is CASSRDDFSPYEQYF. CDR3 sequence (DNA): TGTGCCAGCAGCCGAGATGATTTCTCACCCTACGAGCAGTACTTC.

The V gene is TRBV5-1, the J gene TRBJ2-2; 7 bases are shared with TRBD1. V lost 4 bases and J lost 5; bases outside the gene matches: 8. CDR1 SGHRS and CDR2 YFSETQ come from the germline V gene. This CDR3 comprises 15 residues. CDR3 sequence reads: CASSLGDRRTGELFF. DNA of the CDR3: TGCGCCAGCAGCCTAGGGGACAGACGGACCGGGGAGCTGTTTTTT.

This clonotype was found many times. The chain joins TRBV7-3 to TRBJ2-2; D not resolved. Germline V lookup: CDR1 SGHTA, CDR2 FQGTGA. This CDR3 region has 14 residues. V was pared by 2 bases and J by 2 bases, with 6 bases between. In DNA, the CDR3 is TGTGCCAGCAGCTTAGCTTCCAACACCGGGGAGCTGTTTTTT. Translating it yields CASSLASNTGELFF.

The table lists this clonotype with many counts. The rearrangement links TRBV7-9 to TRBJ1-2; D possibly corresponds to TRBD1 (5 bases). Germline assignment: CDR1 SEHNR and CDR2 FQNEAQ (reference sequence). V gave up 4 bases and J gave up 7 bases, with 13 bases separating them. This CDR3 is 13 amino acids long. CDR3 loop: CASSYGAWSGYTF. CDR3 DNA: TGTGCCAGCAGCTACGGGGCATGGTCTGGCTACACCTTC. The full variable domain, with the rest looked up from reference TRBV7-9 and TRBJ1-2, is DTGVSQNPRHKITKRGQNVTFRCDPISEHNRLYWYRQTLGQGPEFLTYFQNEAQLEKSRLLSDRFSAERPKGSFSTLEIQRTEQGDSAMYLCASSYGAWSGYTFGSGTRLTVV.

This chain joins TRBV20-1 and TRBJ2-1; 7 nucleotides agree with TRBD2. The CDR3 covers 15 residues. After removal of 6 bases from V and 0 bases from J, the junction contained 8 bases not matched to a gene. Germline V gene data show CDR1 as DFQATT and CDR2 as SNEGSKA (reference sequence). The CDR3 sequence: CSAPRRGNSYNEQFF. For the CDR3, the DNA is TGCAGTGCCCCGAGGCGGGGGAACTCCTACAATGAGCAGTTCTTC.

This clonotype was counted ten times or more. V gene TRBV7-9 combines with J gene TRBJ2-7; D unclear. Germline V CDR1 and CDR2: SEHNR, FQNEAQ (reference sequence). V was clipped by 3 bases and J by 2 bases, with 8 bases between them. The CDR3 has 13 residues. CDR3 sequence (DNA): TGTGCCAGCAGCTTCGGGCAAGCCTACGAGCAGTACTTC. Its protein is CASSFGQAYEQYF.